This T cell receptor (beta chain) came from a study of blood T cell repertoires in COVID-19. Study information: The origin of the acute and convalescent COVID-19 samples was the United States, Italy and Spain.

In the authors' workflow: Reference gene primer amplification yielded estimated nucleated cell counts. Sequencing was performed with immunoSEQ multiplex PCR; in TCRdb, only in-frame clones are kept and a portion is missing. V and J calls and clone size are given by that table; D and trimming were obtained from the DNA. The sample comprises 210,000 or so clones, 85% of which are singletons, and 4.5% to 6% rests with the top ten. In its sample, this clone was seen once. Trimming stripped 3 bases from V and 0 bases from J, with 20 bases between. The CDR3 totals 19 residues. Germline V CDR1 and CDR2: MNHEY, SMNVEV (reference sequence).

Sequenced sample: peripheral blood. The sequence came from a man aged 45-65 years with COVID-19, enrolled during active disease. V and J are TRBV27 and TRBJ1-4; perhaps TRBD1 as D (6 bases). The CDR3 DNA follows: TGTGCCAGCAGTTTCCCTGACAGGAGTCTGCCTTCAACTAATGAAAAACTGTTTTTT. Translated: CASSFPDRSLPSTNEKLFF.